This TCR beta chain was recovered during a study of beta chain features in type 1 diabetes. Every bit of the isolated RNA underwent reverse transcription, so sequencing read expressed TCRB transcripts. Libraries were prepared by immunoSEQ multiplex PCR; TCRdb keeps only in-frame clonotypes and omits some of them. Altogether about 150,000 clones are present, about a tenth being singletons, with the ten largest covering approximately 0.5%. With regard to this clone: What it binds is not known.

Study-wide findings and caveats: The question of HLA type influencing TCRB rearrangement was one that remained unresolved here. In comparison with healthy donors, patients had naive, central memory and Treg TCRB repertoires that appeared more similar. Shortening of TCRB CDR3s, moderate but significant, appeared in all four CD4+ subsets of Type 1 diabetes patients.

Sorted populations all exceeded 95% purity. The sample was central memory CD4+ T cells from blood. This TCR came from a man aged 25 to 40 with type 1 diabetes.

The CDR3, as DNA: TGTGCCAGCAGCGGGGCGGGAGGCCGCTCCTACGAGCAGTACTTC. This gives the protein CASSGAGGRSYEQYF. V usage is TRBV5-5 and J usage is TRBJ2-7; TRBD2 matches 8 bases. CDR1 is SGHKS and CDR2 is YYEKEE in the germline V gene (reference sequence). The CDR3 contains 15 residues. Germline trimming cut 4 bases from V and 0 bases from J; bases unmatched to any gene: 6.